Here is one T cell receptor beta chain with its context. Its antigen remains unidentified. This specimen comes from a study of T cells in Graves' hyperthyroidism and ophthalmopathy. The germline V gene encodes CDR1 DFQATT and CDR2 SNEGSKA (reference sequence). V was pared by 5 bases and J by 1 base, with 7 bases of the junction left unmatched. The CDR3 runs to 15 residues. Overall study findings and caveats: Before onset, by a median of approximately 5.9 months, the model predicted ophthalmopathy. The blood repertoire included most of the expanded thyroid clonotypes above 0.001.

TCR beta CDR3 regions were amplified from RNA. The study used the HTBI primer set for a first-round RT-PCR of the TCR CDR3. TCRdb re-derived calls from the multiplex PCR reads in MiXCR, one entry per CDR3 protein. The repertoire holds about 570,000 distinct CDR3 sequences, with under 60% as singletons. Criteria for exclusion of patients were uncontrolled infection, other autoimmune disease, pregnancy or lactation. Clinical symptoms, serum thyroxine and TRAb, thyroid ultrasound and orbital computed tomography together formed the diagnostic basis. The chain combines TRBV20-1 with TRBJ2-1; 8 positions match TRBD2. This sequence originates from an adult woman with Graves' disease, either hyperthyroidism or ophthalmopathy (not recorded which). The sequencing sample was made of peripheral blood or thyroid tissue (not recorded which). CDR3 coding DNA: TGCAGTGCTGGAGGGCGGGAGGCATCCTACAATGAGCAGTTCTTC. Translating gives CSAGGREASYNEQFF.